This entry describes one T cell receptor (beta chain). These data originate in a study of blood T cell repertoires in COVID-19. The protocol was immunoSEQ multiplex PCR, while the TCRdb copy is restricted to in-frame clones and leaves out a portion. This sample has hundreds of thousands of clones, with 80% to 90% found just once. CDR1 SGHAT and CDR2 FQNNGV come from the germline V gene. The length of the CDR3 is 14 residues. V trimming: 5 bases; J trimming: 9 bases; junction bases outside the gene matches: 5. The clonotype originates from a woman aged 50 to 60 who had been exposed to COVID-19. The chain has TRBV11-2 and TRBJ1-6; 9 positions match TRBD1. The specimen was PBMCs or T cells enriched from blood (not recorded which). The chain's CDR3 is CASSRTTGGSPLHF. For the CDR3, the DNA is TGTGCCAGCAGCCGTACGACAGGGGGTTCACCCCTCCACTTT.